The 9 T cell receptor beta chains listed next were all sequenced from one sample in a study of graft-versus-host responses after intestinal transplantation. This table comes from immunoSEQ multiplex PCR, and its TCRdb copy is limited to in-frame clones, with some not included. The sample includes some 97,000 clones, roughly 87% of them seen just once. Their antigens remain unidentified. The material sequenced was unstimulated CD4+ T cells sorted from spleen or lymph node cells, taken before transplant. Source of these receptors: a human donor who was the organ donor for an intestinal transplant.

The chain has TRBV11-3 and TRBJ1-1; no clear D. Looked up from germline, CDR1 is SGHNT and CDR2 is YENEEA. The CDR3 loop spans 13 amino acids. Trimming cost V 4 bases and J 0 bases, with 6 bases left between them. The CDR3 coding sequence is TGTGCCAGCAGCTCCAGTGTGAACACTGAAGCTTTCTTT. Its protein is CASSSSVNTEAFF.

The chain recombines TRBV10-2 with TRBJ2-3, with D hard to call. The germline V and J ends were trimmed by 3 bases and 2 bases, with 0 bases remaining between them. CDR3 length: 11 residues. The germline gives CDR1 WSHSY, CDR2 SAAADI. The CDR3 DNA sequence: TGCGCCAGCAGTGACACAGATACGCAGTATTTT. It translates to CASSDTDTQYF.

The chain has TRBV5-1 and TRBJ2-1; 10 nucleotides match TRBD1. V shed 7 bases and J 9 bases; nucleotides not matched to a gene: 10. The CDR3 is 14 residues long. CDR1 is SGHRS, CDR2 YFSETQ, per germline. The CDR3, as DNA: TGCGCCAGCGAACCGGGACAGGGGAGGGGTGAGCAGTTCTTC. As protein: CASEPGQGRGEQFF.

The chain's CDR3 is CASSLQSGSGYYGYTF. The CDR3 bases are TGTGCCAGCAGTTTACAGTCCGGCAGCGGATACTATGGCTACACCTTC. The V call is TRBV27, the J call TRBJ1-2; D is unclear. V shed 2 bases and J shed 3 bases, with 16 bases lying between them. Looked up from germline, CDR1 is MNHEY and CDR2 is SMNVEV (reference sequence). The CDR3 has 16 amino acids.

J is TRBJ2-3 and V is TRBV7-3, with D perhaps TRBD2 (6 bases). CDR1 and CDR2 from the germline V gene are SGHTA and FQGTGA. The CDR3 runs 15 residues. V lost 3 bases and J lost 0, with 10 bases in between. The CDR3: CASSFGGKSTDTQYF. DNA of the CDR3: TGTGCCAGCAGCTTTGGGGGGAAAAGCACAGATACGCAGTATTTT.

The J gene is TRBJ1-5, the V gene TRBV7-2; a weak D match, TRBD1 (6 bases). With 1 base removed from V and 3 bases from J, the gap between germline ends came to 10 bases. The CDR3 contains 15 residues. CDR1 is SGHTA, CDR2 FQGNSA, per germline. The DNA of the CDR3 is TGTGCCAGCAGCTTAGTATCAGGGGACAATCAGCCCCAGCATTTT. Protein sequence: CASSLVSGDNQPQHF.

This chain joins TRBV9 and TRBJ1-2; no firm D call. The CDR3 consists of 15 residues. Germline CDR1 SGDLS, CDR2 YYNGEE. V lost 4 bases to trimming and J lost 4 bases, with 17 bases between them. The CDR3, as DNA: TGTGCCAGCAGCCAATCATACGGGGAAGCCTATGGCTACACCTTC. As protein: CASSQSYGEAYGYTF.

The genes are TRBV7-3 and TRBJ2-2, with TRBD1 identical over 10 bases. The CDR3 is 18 residues long. The germline V gene encodes CDR1 SGHTA and CDR2 FQGTGA. J gave up 3 bases and V 1 base, and 8 bases lay outside the gene matches. The CDR3 DNA sequence: TGTGCCAGCAGCTTAAGGAAACTTGGGACAGGGGACACCGGGGAGCTGTTTTTT. It yields the protein CASSLRKLGTGDTGELFF.

V gene TRBV7-8 combines with J gene TRBJ2-3, with 7 positions matching TRBD2. V trimming: 1 base; J trimming: 8 bases; junction bases outside the gene matches: 6. CDR1 SGHVS and CDR2 FQNEAQ come from the germline V gene. This CDR3 spans 14 amino acids. CDR3 in DNA: TGTGCCAGCAGCTTAGGTGGGGGGGTGGGTACGCAGTATTTT. Amino acid sequence: CASSLGGGVGTQYF.